The clone carrying this T cell receptor (beta chain) was seen many times. Its antigen is not identified. RNA transcripts yielded amplified TCR beta CDR3 regions. Researchers ran a first-round RT-PCR on the TCR CDR3 using the HTBI primer set. TCRdb recomputed calls from the multiplex PCR reads with MiXCR, one row per CDR3 protein. The table records approximately 150,000 distinct CDR3 sequences, about a tenth of them present only once. This sample stems from a study of T cells in Graves' hyperthyroidism and ophthalmopathy. In the study overall: Initial diagnosis, before any treatment, was when peripheral blood was collected. General observations from the study: Most clonotypes expanded in the thyroid (above 0.001) were also present in blood.

CDR3 length equals 18 residues. CDR1 is SGHDT, CDR2 YYEEEE, per germline. V shed 2 bases and J 2 bases; nucleotides not matched to a gene: 15. The blood sample predates any ophthalmopathy symptoms, coming from first hyperthyroidism diagnosis. This sequence was found in a woman aged 18-29 years with Graves' hyperthyroidism that later progressed to Graves' ophthalmopathy. The source material was blood. V and J are TRBV5-6 and TRBJ2-7; 8 bases are a match to TRBD2. CDR3 DNA sequence: TGTGCCAGCAGCTTTTCGAGCGGGAGCCCAAGACGGCCCTACGAGCAGTACTTC. This translates into CASSFSSGSPRRPYEQYF.